This T cell receptor beta chain was profiled in a study of blood T cell repertoires in COVID-19. There are 15 residues in the CDR3. Germline V CDR1 and CDR2: MNHEY, SMNVEV (reference sequence). V lost 6 bases and J lost 0; bases outside the gene matches: 8. Sequencing used immunoSEQ multiplex PCR; TCRdb keeps in-frame clones, though not all of them. The sample records about 140,000 clones, about 79% being singletons. Sequencing input: PBMCs or T cells enriched from blood (not recorded which). The chain carries TRBV27 and TRBJ2-7; TRBD2 agrees at 7 bases. This clonotype originated in a woman aged 45-65 years who had recovered from COVID-19. The DNA for the CDR3 is TGTGCCAGCAGCTCCGAACTAGCGAGCTCCTACGAGCAGTACTTC. It translates to CASSSELASSYEQYF.